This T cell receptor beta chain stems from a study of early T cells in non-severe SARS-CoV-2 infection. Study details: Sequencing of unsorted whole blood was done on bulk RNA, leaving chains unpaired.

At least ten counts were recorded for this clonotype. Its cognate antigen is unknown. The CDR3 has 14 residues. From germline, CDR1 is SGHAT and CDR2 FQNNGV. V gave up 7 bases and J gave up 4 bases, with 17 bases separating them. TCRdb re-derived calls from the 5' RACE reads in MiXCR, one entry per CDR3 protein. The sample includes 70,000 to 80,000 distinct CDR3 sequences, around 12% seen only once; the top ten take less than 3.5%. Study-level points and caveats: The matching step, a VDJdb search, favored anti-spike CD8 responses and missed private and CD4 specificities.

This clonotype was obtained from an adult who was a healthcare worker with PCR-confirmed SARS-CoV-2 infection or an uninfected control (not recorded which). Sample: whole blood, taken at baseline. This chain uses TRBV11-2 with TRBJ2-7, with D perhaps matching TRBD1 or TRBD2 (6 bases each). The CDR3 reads CASTPLGGTYEQYF. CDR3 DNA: TGTGCCAGCACCCCGCTGGGGGGCACGTACGAGCAGTACTTC.